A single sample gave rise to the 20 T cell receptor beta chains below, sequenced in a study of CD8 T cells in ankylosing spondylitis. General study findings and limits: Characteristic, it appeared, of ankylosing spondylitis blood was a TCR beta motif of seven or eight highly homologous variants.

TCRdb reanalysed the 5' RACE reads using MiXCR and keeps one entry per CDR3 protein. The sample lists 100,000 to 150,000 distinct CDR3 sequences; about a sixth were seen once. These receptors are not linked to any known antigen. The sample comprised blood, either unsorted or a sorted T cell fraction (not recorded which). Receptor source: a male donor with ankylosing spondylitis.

For the CDR3, the DNA is TGCGCCAGCAGCTTCGAGCGGGTCGGGGGAACCACCGGGGAGCTGTTTTTT. As protein: CASSFERVGGTTGELFF. The chain carries TRBV5-1 and TRBJ2-2; weak D call: TRBD2 (6 bases). The CDR3 consists of 17 residues. Germline V lookup: CDR1 SGHRS, CDR2 YFSETQ. Trimming pared 2 bases from V and 4 bases from J, leaving 18 bases between.

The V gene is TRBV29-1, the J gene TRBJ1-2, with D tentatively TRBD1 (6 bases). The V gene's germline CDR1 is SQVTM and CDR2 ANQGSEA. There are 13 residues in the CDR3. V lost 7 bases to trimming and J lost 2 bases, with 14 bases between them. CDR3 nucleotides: TGCAGCGCCTCGGTTCAGGGGAACTATGGCTACACCTTC. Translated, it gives CSASVQGNYGYTF. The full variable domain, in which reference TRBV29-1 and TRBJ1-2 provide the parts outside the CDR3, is SAVISQKPSRDICQRGTSLTIQCQVDSQVTMMFWYRQQPGQSLTLIATANQGSEATYESGFVIDKFPISRPNLTFSTLTVSNMSPEDSSIYLCSASVQGNYGYTFGSGTRLTVV.

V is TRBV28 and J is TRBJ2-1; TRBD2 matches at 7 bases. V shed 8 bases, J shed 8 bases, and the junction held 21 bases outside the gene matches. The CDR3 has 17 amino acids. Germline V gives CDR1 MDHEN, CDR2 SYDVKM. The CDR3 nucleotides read TGTGCCAGCTCTGGGCCCCCACTAGCGTTCGGCTTCCATGAGCAGTTCTTC. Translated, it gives CASSGPPLAFGFHEQFF.

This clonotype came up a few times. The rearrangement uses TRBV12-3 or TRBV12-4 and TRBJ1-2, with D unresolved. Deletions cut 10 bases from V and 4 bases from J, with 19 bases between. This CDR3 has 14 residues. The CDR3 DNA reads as TGTGCCATCGATCCGGACCGCCCAGCCTATGGCTACACCTTC. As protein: CAIDPDRPAYGYTF.

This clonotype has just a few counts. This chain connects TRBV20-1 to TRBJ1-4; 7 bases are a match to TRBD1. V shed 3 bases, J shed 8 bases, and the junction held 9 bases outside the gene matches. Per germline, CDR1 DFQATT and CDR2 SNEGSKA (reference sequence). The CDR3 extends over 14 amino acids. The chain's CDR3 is CSASERQGEEKLFF. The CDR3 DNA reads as TGCAGTGCTAGCGAAAGACAGGGCGAAGAAAAACTGTTTTTT.

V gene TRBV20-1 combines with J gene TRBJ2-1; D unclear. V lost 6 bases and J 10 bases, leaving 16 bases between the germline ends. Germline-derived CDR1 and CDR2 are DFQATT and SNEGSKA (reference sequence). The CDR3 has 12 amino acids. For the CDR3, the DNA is TGCAGTGCCTGGATCCCCGACGGCGAGCAGTTCTTC. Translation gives CSAWIPDGEQFF.

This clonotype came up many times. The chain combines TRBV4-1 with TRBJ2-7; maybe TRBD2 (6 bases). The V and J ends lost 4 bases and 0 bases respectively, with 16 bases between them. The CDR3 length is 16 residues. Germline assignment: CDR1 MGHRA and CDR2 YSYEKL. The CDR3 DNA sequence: TGCGCCAGCAGCCCTGCTCGTGGAGGGTACTCCTACGAGCAGTACTTC. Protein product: CASSPARGGYSYEQYF.

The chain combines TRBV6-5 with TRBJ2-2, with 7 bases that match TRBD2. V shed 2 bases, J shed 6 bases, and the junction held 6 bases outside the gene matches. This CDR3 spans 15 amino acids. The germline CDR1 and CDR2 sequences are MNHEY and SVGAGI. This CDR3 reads CASSYMGGSPGELFF. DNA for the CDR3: TGTGCCAGCAGTTACATGGGCGGGAGCCCCGGGGAGCTGTTTTTT.

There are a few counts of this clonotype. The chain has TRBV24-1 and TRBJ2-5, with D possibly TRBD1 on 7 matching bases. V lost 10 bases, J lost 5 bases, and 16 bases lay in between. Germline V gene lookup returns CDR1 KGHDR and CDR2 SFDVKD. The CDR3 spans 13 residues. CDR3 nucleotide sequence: TGTGCCACAGGGGGCCGGGAGCGGGAGACCCAGTACTTC. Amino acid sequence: CATGGRERETQYF.

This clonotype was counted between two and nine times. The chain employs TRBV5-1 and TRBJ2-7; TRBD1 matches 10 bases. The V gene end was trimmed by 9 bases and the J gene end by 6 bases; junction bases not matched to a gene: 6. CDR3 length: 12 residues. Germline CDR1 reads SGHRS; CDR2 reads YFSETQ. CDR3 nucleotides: TGCGCCACGAGGGACAGGGGTACCGAGCAGTACTTC. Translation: CATRDRGTEQYF.

The CDR3 is CASSSSGEETQYF. For the CDR3, the DNA is TGTGCCAGTAGTAGTAGCGGGGAAGAGACCCAGTACTTC. The gene calls are TRBV19 and TRBJ2-5; TRBD2 matches 8 bases. The V gene end was trimmed by 4 bases and the J gene end by 3 bases; junction bases not matched to a gene: 1. This CDR3 is built from 13 residues. The germline CDR1 and CDR2 sequences are LNHDA and SQIVND (reference sequence).

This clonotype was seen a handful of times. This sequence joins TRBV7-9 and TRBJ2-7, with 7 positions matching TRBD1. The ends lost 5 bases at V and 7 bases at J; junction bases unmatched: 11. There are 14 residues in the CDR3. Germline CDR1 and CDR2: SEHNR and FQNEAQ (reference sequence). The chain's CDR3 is CASSVGTALPEQYF. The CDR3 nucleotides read TGTGCCAGCAGCGTCGGGACAGCACTGCCGGAGCAGTACTTC.

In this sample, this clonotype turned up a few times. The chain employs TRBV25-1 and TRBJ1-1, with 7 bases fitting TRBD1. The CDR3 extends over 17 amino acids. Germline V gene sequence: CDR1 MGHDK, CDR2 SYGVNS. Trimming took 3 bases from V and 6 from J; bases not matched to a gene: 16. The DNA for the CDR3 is TGTGCCAGCAGTGATGATCCATTTTTTGGGCAGGGGGCTGAAGCTTTCTTT. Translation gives CASSDDPFFGQGAEAFF.

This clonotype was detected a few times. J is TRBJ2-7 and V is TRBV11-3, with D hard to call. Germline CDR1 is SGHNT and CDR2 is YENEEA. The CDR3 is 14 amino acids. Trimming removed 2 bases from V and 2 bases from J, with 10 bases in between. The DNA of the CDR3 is TGTGCCAGCAGCTTACAAAACTCACCCTACGAGCAGTACTTC. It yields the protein CASSLQNSPYEQYF.

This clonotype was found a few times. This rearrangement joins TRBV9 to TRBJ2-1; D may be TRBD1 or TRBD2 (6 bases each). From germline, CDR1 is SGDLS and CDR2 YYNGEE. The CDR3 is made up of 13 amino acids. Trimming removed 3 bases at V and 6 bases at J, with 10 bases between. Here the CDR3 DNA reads TGTGCCAGCAGCGCGGGGGCGGGCAATGAGCAGTTCTTC. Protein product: CASSAGAGNEQFF.

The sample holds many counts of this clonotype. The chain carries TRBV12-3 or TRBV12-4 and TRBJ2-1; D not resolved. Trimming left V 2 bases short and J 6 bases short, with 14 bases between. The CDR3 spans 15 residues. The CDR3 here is CASSLYRIPINEQFF. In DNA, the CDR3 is TGTGCCAGCAGTTTATATCGAATCCCGATCAATGAGCAGTTCTTC.

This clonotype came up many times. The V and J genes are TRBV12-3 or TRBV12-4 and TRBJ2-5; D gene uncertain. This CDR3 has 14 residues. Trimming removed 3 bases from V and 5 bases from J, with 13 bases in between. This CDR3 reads CASSLALVGETQYF. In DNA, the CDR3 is TGTGCCAGCAGTTTGGCTCTAGTTGGGGAGACCCAGTACTTC.

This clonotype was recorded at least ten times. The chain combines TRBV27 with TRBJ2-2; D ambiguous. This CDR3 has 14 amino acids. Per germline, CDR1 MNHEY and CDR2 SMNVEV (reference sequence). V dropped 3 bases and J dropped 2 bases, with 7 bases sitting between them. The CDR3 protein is CASSFQVNTGELFF. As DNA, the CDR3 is TGTGCCAGCAGTTTTCAAGTAAACACCGGGGAGCTGTTTTTT.

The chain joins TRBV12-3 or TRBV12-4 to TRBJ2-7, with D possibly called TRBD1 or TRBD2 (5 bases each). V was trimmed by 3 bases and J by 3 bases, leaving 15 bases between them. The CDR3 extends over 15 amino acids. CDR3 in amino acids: CASSFGARDGYEQYF. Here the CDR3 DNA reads TGTGCCAGCAGTTTTGGAGCACGGGACGGCTACGAGCAGTACTTC.

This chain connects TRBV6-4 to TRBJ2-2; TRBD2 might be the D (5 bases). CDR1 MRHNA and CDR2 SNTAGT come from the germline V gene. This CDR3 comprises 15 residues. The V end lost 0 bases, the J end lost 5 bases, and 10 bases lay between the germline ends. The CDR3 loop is CASSDSNPGTGELFF. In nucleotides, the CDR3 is TGTGCCAGCAGTGACTCAAACCCGGGAACCGGGGAGCTGTTTTTT.